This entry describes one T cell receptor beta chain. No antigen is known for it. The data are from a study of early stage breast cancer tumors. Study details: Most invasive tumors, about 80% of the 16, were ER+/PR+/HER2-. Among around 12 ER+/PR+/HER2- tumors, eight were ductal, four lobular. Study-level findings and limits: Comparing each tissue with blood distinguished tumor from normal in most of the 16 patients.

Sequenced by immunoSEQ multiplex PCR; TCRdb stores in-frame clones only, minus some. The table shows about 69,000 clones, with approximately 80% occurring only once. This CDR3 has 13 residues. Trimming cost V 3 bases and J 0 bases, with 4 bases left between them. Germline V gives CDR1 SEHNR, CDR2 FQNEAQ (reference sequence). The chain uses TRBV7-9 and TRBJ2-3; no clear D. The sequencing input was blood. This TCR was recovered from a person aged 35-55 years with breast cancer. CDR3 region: CASSFASTDTQYF. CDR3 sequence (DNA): TGTGCCAGCAGCTTTGCCAGCACAGATACGCAGTATTTT.